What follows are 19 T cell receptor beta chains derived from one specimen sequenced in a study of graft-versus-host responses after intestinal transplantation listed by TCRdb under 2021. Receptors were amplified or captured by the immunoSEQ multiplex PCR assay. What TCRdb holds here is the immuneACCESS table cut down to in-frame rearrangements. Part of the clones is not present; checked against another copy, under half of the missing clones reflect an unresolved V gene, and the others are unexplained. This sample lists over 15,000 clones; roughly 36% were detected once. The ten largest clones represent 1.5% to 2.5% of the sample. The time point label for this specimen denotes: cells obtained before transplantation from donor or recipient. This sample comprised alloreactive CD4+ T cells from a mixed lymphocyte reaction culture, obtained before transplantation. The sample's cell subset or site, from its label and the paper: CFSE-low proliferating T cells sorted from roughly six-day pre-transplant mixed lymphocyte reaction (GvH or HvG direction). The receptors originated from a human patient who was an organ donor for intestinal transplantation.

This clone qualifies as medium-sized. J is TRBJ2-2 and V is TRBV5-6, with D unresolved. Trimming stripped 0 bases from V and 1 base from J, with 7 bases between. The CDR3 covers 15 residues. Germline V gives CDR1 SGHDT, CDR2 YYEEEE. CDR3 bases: TGTGCCAGCAGCTTGGTGGGCCAGAACACCGGGGAGCTGTTTTTT. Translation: CASSLVGQNTGELFF.

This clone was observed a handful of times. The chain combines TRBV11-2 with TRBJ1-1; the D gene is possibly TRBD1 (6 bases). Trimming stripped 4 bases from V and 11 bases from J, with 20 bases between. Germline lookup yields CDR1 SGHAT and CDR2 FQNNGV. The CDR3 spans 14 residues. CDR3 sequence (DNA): TGTGCCAGCAGCTCCATGTCGGGGGGGGCTTCTGCTTTCTTT. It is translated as CASSSMSGGASAFF.

The CDR3 region is CASSSLGHSEQYF. The DNA for the CDR3 is TGCGCCAGCAGCTCCCTGGGGCACTCGGAGCAGTACTTC. The V gene is TRBV5-1, the J gene TRBJ2-7, with a tentative D call TRBD1 (5 bases). This CDR3 region has 13 residues. Germline CDR1 and CDR2: SGHRS and YFSETQ. The V gene lost 3 bases and the J gene lost 7 bases, with 14 bases spanning the gap.

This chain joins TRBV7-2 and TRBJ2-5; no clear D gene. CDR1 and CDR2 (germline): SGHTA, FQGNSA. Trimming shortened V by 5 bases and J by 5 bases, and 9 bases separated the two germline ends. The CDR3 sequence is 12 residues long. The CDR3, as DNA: TGTGCCAGCAGCGCCGACCGGGAGACCCAGTACTTC. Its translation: CASSADRETQYF.

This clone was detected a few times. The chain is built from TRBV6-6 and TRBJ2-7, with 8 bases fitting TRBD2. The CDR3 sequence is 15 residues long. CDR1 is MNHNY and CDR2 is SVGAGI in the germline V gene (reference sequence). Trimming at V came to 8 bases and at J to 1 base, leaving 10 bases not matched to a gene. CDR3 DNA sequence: TGTGCCAGCGCGACCGGGGGGGCGAAATCCTACGAGCAGTACTTC. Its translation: CASATGGAKSYEQYF.

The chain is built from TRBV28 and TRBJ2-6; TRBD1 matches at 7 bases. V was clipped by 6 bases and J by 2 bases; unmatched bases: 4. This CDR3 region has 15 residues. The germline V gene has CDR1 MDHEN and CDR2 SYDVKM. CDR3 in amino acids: CASRAGTAGANVLTF. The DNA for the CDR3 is TGTGCCAGCAGAGCCGGGACAGCTGGGGCCAACGTCCTGACTTTC.

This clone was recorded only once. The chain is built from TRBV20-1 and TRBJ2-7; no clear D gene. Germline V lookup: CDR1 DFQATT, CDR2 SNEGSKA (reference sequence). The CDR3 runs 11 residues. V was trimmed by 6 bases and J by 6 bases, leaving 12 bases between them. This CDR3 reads CSARGPGEQYF. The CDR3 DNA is TGCAGTGCCCGTGGGCCCGGCGAGCAGTACTTC.

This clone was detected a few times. DNA for the CDR3: TGTGCCAGCAGCTTAGTCTTGGGTTACGAGCAGTACTTC. Translating it yields CASSLVLGYEQYF. The chain employs TRBV7-3 and TRBJ2-7; the D is unclear. CDR1 and CDR2 from the germline V gene are SGHTA and FQGTGA. V shed 2 bases and J shed 4 bases, with 9 bases lying between them. The CDR3 has 13 amino acids.

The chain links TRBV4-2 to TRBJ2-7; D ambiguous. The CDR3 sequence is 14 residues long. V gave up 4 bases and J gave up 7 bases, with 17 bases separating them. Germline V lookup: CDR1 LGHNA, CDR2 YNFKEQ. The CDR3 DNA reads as TGTGCCAGCAGCCCCTCTTCAATCCCCGGGGAGCAGTACTTC. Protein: CASSPSSIPGEQYF.

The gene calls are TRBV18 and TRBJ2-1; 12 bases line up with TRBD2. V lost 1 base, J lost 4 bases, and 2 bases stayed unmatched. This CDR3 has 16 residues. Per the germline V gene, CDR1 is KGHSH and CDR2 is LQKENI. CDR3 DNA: TGTGCCAGCTCACCACGACTAGCGGGAGCTTACAATGAGCAGTTCTTC. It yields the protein CASSPRLAGAYNEQFF.

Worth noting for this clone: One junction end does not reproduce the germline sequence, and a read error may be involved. CDR3 bases: TGTGCCCGCAGCTTGGGGGGGGGACAGCAGTACTACGAGCAGTACTTC. Encoded protein: CARSLGGGQQYYEQYF. The genes are TRBV5-4 and TRBJ2-7, with D possibly called TRBD1 or TRBD2 (7 bases each). Germline assignment: CDR1 SGHNT and CDR2 YYREEE (reference sequence). This CDR3 is 16 amino acids long.

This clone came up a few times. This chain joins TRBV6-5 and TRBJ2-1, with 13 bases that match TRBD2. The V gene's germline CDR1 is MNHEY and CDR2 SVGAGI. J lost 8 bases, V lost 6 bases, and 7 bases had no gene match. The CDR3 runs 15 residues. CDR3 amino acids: CASSRGTSGNHEQFF. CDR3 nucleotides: TGTGCCAGCAGCCGAGGGACTAGCGGGAATCATGAGCAGTTCTTC.

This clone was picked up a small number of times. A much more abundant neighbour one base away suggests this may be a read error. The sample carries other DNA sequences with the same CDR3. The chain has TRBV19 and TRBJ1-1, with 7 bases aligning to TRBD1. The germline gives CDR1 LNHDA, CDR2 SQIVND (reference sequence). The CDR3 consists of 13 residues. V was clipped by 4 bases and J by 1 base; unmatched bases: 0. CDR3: CASSRTGNTEAFF. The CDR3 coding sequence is TGTGCCAGTAGTAGGACAGGGAACACTGAAGCTTTCTTT.

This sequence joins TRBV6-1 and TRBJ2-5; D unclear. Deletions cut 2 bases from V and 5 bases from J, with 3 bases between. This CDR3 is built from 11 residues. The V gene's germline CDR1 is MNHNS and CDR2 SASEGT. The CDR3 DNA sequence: TGTGCCAGCAGTGAATTCGAGACCCAGTACTTC. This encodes CASSEFETQYF.

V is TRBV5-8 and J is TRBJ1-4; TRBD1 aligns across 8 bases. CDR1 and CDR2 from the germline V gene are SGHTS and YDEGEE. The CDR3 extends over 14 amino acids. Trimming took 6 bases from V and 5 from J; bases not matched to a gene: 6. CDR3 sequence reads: CASTHRQGNEKLFF. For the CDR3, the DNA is TGTGCCAGCACTCATCGACAGGGGAATGAAAAACTGTTTTTT.

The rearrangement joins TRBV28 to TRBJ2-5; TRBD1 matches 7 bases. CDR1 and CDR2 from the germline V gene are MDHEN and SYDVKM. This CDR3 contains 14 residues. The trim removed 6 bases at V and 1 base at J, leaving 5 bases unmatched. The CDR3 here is CASRPGTAQETQYF. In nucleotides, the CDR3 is TGTGCCAGCAGACCCGGGACAGCCCAAGAGACCCAGTACTTC.

CDR3 region: CASTQGRVDTEAFF. The CDR3 DNA is TGTGCCAGCACCCAGGGGAGAGTGGACACTGAAGCTTTCTTT. V gene TRBV6-1 combines with J gene TRBJ1-1; a possible D gene is TRBD1 (6 bases). V was clipped by 7 bases and J by 3 bases, with 15 bases between them. Germline V gene data show CDR1 as MNHNS and CDR2 as SASEGT. The CDR3 is 14 residues long.

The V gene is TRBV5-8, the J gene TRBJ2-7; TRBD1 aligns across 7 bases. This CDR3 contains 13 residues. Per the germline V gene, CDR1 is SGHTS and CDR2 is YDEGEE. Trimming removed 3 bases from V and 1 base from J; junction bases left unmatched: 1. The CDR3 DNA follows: TGTGCCAGCAGCTCGGGACAGTCCTACGAGCAGTACTTC. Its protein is CASSSGQSYEQYF.

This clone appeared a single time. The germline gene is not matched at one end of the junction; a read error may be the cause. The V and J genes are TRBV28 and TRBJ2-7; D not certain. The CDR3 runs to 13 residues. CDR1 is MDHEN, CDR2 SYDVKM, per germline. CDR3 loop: CASSPVAPYKQYF. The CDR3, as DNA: TGTGCCAGCAGTCCGGTGGCGCCCTACAAGCAGTACTTC.